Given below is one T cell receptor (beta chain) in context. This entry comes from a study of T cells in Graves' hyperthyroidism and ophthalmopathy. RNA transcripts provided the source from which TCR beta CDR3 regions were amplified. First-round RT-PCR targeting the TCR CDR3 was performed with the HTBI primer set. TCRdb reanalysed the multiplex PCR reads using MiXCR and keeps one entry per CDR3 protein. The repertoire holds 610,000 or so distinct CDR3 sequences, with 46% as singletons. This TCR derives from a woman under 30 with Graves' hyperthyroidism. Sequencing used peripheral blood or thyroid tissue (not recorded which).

CDR3 DNA sequence: TGTGCCAGCAGCCAGGCTGGAAGGGCAGGTGAAAAACTGTTTTTT. This translates into CASSQAGRAGEKLFF. The V and J genes are TRBV3-1 and TRBJ1-4; D remains unclear. V lost 3 bases to trimming and J lost 7 bases, with 15 bases between them. CDR1 and CDR2 from the germline V gene are LGHDT and YNNKEL (reference sequence). The CDR3 has 15 amino acids.